This T cell receptor (beta chain) comes out of a study of blood T cell repertoires in COVID-19. Germline V CDR1 and CDR2: MNHEY, SVGAGI. V lost 4 bases and J lost 3, with 12 bases in between. The CDR3 extends over 14 amino acids. Data came from immunoSEQ multiplex PCR; TCRdb stores just in-frame clones and leaves some out. Altogether 310,000 or so clones are present, about nine tenths being singletons, with the ten largest covering about 1.1%. What was sequenced was PBMCs or T cells enriched from blood (not recorded which). The TCR originated in a woman aged 25 to 45 who had recovered from COVID-19. The genes are TRBV6-5 and TRBJ1-2, with a weak D call TRBD1 (5 bases). The CDR3 protein is CASSSSRGDYGYTF. The CDR3 coding sequence is TGTGCCAGCAGTTCCTCCCGGGGGGACTATGGCTACACCTTC.